The T cell receptor beta chain under discussion was sequenced for a study of blood T cell repertoires in COVID-19. The CDR3 covers 13 residues. Germline V gene data show CDR1 as MDHEN and CDR2 as SYDVKM. The ends were cut back, 6 bases at V and 0 bases at J, with 9 bases in the middle. Only in-frame clones appear in the TCRdb table, and some are missing; sequencing was by immunoSEQ multiplex PCR. The sample lists roughly 40,000 clones, around 85% seen once, with about 25% in the top ten. This clone was seen a few times. Sequencing was done on a sample of peripheral blood. The TCR was taken from a human donor with acute or convalescent COVID-19. The donor label of this sample is uncertain. This rearrangement joins TRBV28 to TRBJ2-7, with a possible D match to TRBD1 (5 bases). For the CDR3, the DNA is TGTGCCAGCAGGGCAGGGCACTCCTACGAGCAGTACTTC. This sequence encodes CASRAGHSYEQYF. Using reference TRBV28 and TRBJ2-7 for the parts outside the CDR3, the full variable domain is DVKVTQSSRYLVKRTGEKVFLECVQDMDHENMFWYRQDPGLGLRLIYFSYDVKMKEKGDIPEGYSVSREKKERFSLILESASTNQTSMYLCASRAGHSYEQYFGPGTRLTVT.